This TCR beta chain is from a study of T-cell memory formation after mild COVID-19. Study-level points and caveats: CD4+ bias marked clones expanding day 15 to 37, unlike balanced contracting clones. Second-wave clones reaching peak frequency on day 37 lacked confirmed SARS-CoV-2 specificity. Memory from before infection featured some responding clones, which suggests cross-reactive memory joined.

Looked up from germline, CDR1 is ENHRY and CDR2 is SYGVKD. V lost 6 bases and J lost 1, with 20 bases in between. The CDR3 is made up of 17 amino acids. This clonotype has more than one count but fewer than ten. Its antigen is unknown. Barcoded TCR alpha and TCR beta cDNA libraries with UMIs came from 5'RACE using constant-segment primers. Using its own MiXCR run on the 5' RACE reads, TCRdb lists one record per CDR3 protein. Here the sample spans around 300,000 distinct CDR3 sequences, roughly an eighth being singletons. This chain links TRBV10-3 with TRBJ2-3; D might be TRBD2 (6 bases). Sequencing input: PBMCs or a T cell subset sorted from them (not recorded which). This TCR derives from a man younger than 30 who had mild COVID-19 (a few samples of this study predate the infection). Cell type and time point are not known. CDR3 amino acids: CAIRGTLGVAGTDTQYF. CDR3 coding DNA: TGTGCCATCAGAGGAACCTTGGGGGTAGCGGGCACAGATACGCAGTATTTT.